This T cell receptor beta chain was captured by sequencing in a study of blood T cell repertoires in COVID-19. About the study: T cells, B-cell-depleted T cells, or PBMCs provided the cDNA or gDNA that served as material.

As processed by the authors: Estimates of nucleated cell counts were drawn from the amplification of reference gene primers. Profiled with immunoSEQ multiplex PCR; TCRdb holds only in-frame clones, not every one. The DNA was the basis for D and trimming; V, J and clone size are from that table. This table has approximately 150,000 clones, around 83% appearing once. Germline-derived CDR1 and CDR2 are MGHRA and YSYEKL. The CDR3 loop spans 16 amino acids. The ends lost 4 bases at V and 0 bases at J; junction bases unmatched: 6. This chain uses TRBV4-1 with TRBJ2-7; 10 positions agree with TRBD2. Sequences were obtained from peripheral blood. This TCR was sampled from a woman in her 50s in a cohort sampled during active or convalescent COVID-19. The CDR3 here is CASSRALAGASYEQYF. Written as DNA, the CDR3 is TGCGCCAGCAGCCGAGCCCTAGCGGGGGCCTCCTACGAGCAGTACTTC.